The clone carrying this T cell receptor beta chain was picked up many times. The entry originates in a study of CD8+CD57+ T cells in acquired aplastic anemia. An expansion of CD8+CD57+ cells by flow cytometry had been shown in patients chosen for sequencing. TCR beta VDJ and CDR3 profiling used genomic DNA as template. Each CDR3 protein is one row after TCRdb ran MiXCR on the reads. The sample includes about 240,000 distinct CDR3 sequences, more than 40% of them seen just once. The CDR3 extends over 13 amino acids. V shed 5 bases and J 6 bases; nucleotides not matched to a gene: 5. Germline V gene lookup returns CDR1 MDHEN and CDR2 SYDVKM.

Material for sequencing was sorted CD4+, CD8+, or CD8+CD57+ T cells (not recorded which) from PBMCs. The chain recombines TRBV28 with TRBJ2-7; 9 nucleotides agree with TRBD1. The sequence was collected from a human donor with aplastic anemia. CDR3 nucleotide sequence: TGTGCCAGCAGTCTACAGGGGGCTGGCGAGCAGTACTTC. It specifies CASSLQGAGEQYF.